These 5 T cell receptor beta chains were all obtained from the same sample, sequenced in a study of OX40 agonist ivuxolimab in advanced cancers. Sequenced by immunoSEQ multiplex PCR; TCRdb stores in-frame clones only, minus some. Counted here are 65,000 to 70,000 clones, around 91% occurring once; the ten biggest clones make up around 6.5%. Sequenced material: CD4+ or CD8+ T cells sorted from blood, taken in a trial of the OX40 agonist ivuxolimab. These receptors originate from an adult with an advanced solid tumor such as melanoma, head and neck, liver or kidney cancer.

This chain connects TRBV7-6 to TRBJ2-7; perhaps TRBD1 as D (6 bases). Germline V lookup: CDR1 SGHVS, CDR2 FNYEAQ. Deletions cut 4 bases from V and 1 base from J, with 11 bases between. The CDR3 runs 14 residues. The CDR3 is CASSSETGSYEQYF. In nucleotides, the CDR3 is TGTGCCAGCAGCTCCGAGACAGGATCCTACGAGCAGTACTTC.

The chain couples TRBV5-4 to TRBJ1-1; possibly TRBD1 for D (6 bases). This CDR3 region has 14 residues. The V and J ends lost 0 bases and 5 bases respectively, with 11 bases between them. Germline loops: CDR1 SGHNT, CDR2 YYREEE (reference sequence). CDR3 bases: TGTGCCAGCAGCTTGGTAGAGGGGGAAACTGAAGCTTTCTTT. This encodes CASSLVEGETEAFF.

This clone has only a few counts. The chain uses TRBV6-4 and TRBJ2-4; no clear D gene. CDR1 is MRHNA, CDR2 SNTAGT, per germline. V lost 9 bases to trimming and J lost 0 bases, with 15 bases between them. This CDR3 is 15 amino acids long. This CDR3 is CARLLVELAKNIQYF. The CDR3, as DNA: TGTGCCAGACTTCTTGTCGAGCTAGCCAAAAACATTCAGTACTTC.

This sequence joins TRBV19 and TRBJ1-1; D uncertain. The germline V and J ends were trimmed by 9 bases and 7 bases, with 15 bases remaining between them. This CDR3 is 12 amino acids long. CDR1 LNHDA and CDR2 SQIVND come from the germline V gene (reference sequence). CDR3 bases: TGTGCCAGCTCAGTAGGGAATTTTGAAGCTTTCTTT. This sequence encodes CASSVGNFEAFF. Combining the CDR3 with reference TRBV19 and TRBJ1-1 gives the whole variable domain DGGITQSPKYLFRKEGQNVTLSCEQNLNHDAMYWYRQDPGQGLRLIYYSQIVNDFQKGDIAEGYSVSREKKESFPLTVTSAQKNPTAFYLCASSVGNFEAFFGQGTRLTVV.

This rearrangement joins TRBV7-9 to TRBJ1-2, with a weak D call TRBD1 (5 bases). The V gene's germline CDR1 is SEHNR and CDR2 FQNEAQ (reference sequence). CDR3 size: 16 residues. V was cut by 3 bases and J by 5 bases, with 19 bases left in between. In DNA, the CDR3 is TGTGCCAGCAGCTTTTTCATGACAGAAGAGCTTTATGGCTACACCTTC. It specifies CASSFFMTEELYGYTF.